What follows are 20 T cell receptor beta chains derived from one specimen sequenced in a study of cytotoxic CD8 clonotypes in ibrutinib-treated CLL. Clones were sequenced by immunoSEQ multiplex PCR, and TCRdb holds only the in-frame ones, with some missing. The profile shows more than 300,000 clones, 70% to 80% of them singletons. The source material was PBMCs, sampled before ibrutinib treatment. These receptor sequences come from a human donor with chronic lymphocytic leukemia.

V gene TRBV6-5 combines with J gene TRBJ2-7; weak D call: TRBD1 (5 bases). Looked up from germline, CDR1 is MNHEY and CDR2 is SVGAGI. This CDR3 region has 13 residues. V was trimmed by 9 bases and J by 3 bases, leaving 15 bases between them. The CDR3 nucleotides read TGTGCCAGTTCGGTCTATCAGGGCTACGAGCAGTACTTC. Translating gives CASSVYQGYEQYF.

The chain carries TRBV7-3 and TRBJ2-7; D call uncertain. In germline, CDR1 is SGHTA, CDR2 FQGTGA. The CDR3 extends over 18 amino acids. V shed 2 bases and J shed 6 bases, with 26 bases lying between them. The CDR3 protein is CASSLFGVSSAASGEQYF. CDR3 in DNA: TGTGCCAGCAGCTTATTCGGAGTCAGTTCGGCGGCATCGGGCGAGCAGTACTTC.

The chain recombines TRBV11-2 with TRBJ1-5; D ambiguous. The CDR3 extends over 15 amino acids. The V and J ends lost 1 base and 0 bases respectively, with 7 bases between them. CDR1 is SGHAT, CDR2 FQNNGV, per germline. CDR3 nucleotide sequence: TGTGCCAGCAGCTTAGGAGGGATTAGCAATCAGCCCCAGCATTTT. It encodes CASSLGGISNQPQHF.

The chain carries TRBV5-4 and TRBJ2-1, with a weak D call TRBD2 (6 bases). Deletions cut 4 bases from V and 0 bases from J, with 17 bases between. In germline, CDR1 is SGHNT, CDR2 YYREEE (reference sequence). CDR3 length: 17 residues. CDR3 residues: CASSPRLGSSSYNEQFF. The CDR3 coding sequence is TGTGCCAGCAGCCCGAGACTAGGCTCGAGCTCCTACAATGAGCAGTTCTTC.

The chain has TRBV18 and TRBJ2-5; D possibly corresponds to TRBD1 (7 bases). This CDR3 is 14 amino acids long. Germline V gene data show CDR1 as KGHSH and CDR2 as LQKENI. The V end was cut by 2 bases, the J end by 5 bases, with 12 bases between. The CDR3 is CASSPGGGVETQYF. CDR3 bases: TGTGCCAGCTCACCAGGAGGGGGCGTTGAGACCCAGTACTTC.

This chain joins TRBV14 and TRBJ2-7; 9 nucleotides agree with TRBD2. Germline CDR1 is SGHDN and CDR2 is FVKESK. The CDR3 sequence is 18 residues long. V shed 4 bases and J 2 bases; nucleotides not matched to a gene: 15. CDR3 region: CASSPPWASGVPPYEQYF. DNA of the CDR3: TGTGCCAGCAGCCCTCCTTGGGCTAGCGGGGTCCCCCCCTACGAGCAGTACTTC.

This chain uses TRBV11-3 with TRBJ2-3, with D tentatively TRBD2 (5 bases). The CDR3 extends over 17 amino acids. V lost 1 base and J lost 0, with 14 bases in between. Germline V gene data show CDR1 as SGHNT and CDR2 as YENEEA. CDR3 protein: CASSLGISGDSTDTQYF. The CDR3 coding sequence is TGTGCCAGCAGCTTAGGTATCAGCGGAGATAGCACAGATACGCAGTATTTT. Based on the CDR3 plus reference TRBV11-3 and TRBJ2-3, the full variable domain is EAGVVQSPRYKIIEKKQPVAFWCNPISGHNTLYWYLQNLGQGPELLIRYENEEAVDDSQLPKDRFSAERLKGVDSTLKIQPAELGDSAVYLCASSLGISGDSTDTQYFGPGTRLTVL.

This rearrangement joins TRBV15 to TRBJ2-1; D might be TRBD1 or TRBD2, each matching 5 bases. The CDR3 covers 16 residues. Trimming took off 4 bases at V and 9 bases at J, with 22 bases between the two ends. Germline CDR1 is LNHNV and CDR2 is YYDKDF (reference sequence). CDR3 DNA sequence: TGTGCCACCAGCATGGGGGTCCCCCCCTTCGCGCTTGAGCAGTTCTTC. The encoded protein is CATSMGVPPFALEQFF.

The chain carries TRBV4-1 and TRBJ2-3; the match to TRBD2 covers 16 bases. The CDR3 is 18 residues long. Unmatched junction bases numbered 6, after V lost 2 bases and J lost 4 bases. The germline V gene has CDR1 MGHRA and CDR2 YSYEKL. CDR3 bases: TGCGCCAGCAGCCAACTAGGGACTAGCGGGAGGGCCGCAGATACGCAGTATTTT. Translated, it gives CASSQLGTSGRAADTQYF.

The rearrangement joins TRBV7-6 to TRBJ2-3; no reliable D call. The CDR3 loop spans 13 amino acids. V lost 4 bases, J lost 4 bases, and 9 bases lay in between. CDR1 is SGHVS and CDR2 is FNYEAQ in the germline V gene. The CDR3 protein is CASSSQPPDTQYF. DNA of the CDR3: TGTGCCAGCAGCTCTCAGCCCCCAGATACGCAGTATTTT.

The rearrangement uses TRBV27 and TRBJ2-7; tentatively, D is TRBD2 (6 bases). The ends were cut back, 1 base at V and 4 bases at J, with 8 bases in the middle. The germline CDR1 and CDR2 sequences are MNHEY and SMNVEV (reference sequence). This CDR3 is built from 13 residues. The CDR3 DNA sequence: TGTGCCAGCAGTTTATTTGGGGGGTACGAGCAGTACTTC. This translates into CASSLFGGYEQYF.

V usage is TRBV28 and J usage is TRBJ1-2; unclear D gene. There are 14 residues in the CDR3. V was trimmed by 4 bases and J by 4 bases, leaving 13 bases between them. Germline V gene data show CDR1 as MDHEN and CDR2 as SYDVKM. The CDR3 reads CASSYRTPFYGYTF. The CDR3 bases are TGTGCCAGCAGTTACAGAACACCCTTCTATGGCTACACCTTC.

The chain employs TRBV30 and TRBJ1-3, with D possibly matching TRBD1 (5 bases). The V end lost 3 bases, the J end lost 4 bases, and 7 bases lay between the germline ends. This CDR3 region has 12 residues. The germline V gene has CDR1 GTSNPN and CDR2 SVGIG (reference sequence). In nucleotides, the CDR3 is TGTGCCTGGAGGAGGGACGGAAACACCATATATTTT. It yields the protein CAWRRDGNTIYF.

This clone showed up just once. This sequence joins TRBV6-1 and TRBJ1-3; D is uncertain. With 7 bases removed from V and 0 bases from J, the gap between germline ends came to 4 bases. The CDR3 sequence is 12 residues long. CDR1 is MNHNS and CDR2 is SASEGT in the germline V gene. CDR3 DNA: TGTGCCAGCACGAGCTCTGGAAACACCATATATTTT. Translating it yields CASTSSGNTIYF.

This chain joins TRBV7-6 and TRBJ2-7, with D unclear. Germline V gene lookup returns CDR1 SGHVS and CDR2 FNYEAQ. This CDR3 has 15 residues. Deletions cut 1 base from V and 0 bases from J, with 10 bases between. The chain's CDR3 is CASSLEPRASYEQYF. CDR3 DNA: TGTGCCAGCAGCTTAGAACCCCGTGCCTCCTACGAGCAGTACTTC.

V gene TRBV11-2 combines with J gene TRBJ2-7, with TRBD1 matching over 8 bases. The CDR3 is made up of 14 amino acids. Germline assignment: CDR1 SGHAT and CDR2 FQNNGV. J gave up 3 bases and V 5 bases, and 6 bases lay outside the gene matches. The CDR3 reads CASSPGQGFYEQYF. Written as DNA, the CDR3 is TGTGCCAGCAGCCCCGGACAGGGCTTCTACGAGCAGTACTTC.

The CDR3 protein is CASMGAGDRFQAFF. The CDR3 DNA reads as TGTGCCAGCATGGGGGCCGGCGACAGATTTCAAGCTTTCTTT. The V call is TRBV6-5, the J call TRBJ1-1, with D perhaps matching TRBD1 (6 bases). This CDR3 spans 14 amino acids. Germline CDR1 reads MNHEY; CDR2 reads SVGAGI. V lost 7 bases and J 9 bases, leaving 21 bases between the germline ends.

The genes are TRBV27 and TRBJ2-7; 7 nucleotides align to TRBD1. Trimming took 3 bases from V and 3 from J; bases not matched to a gene: 11. The V gene's germline CDR1 is MNHEY and CDR2 SMNVEV (reference sequence). The CDR3 has 16 amino acids. The CDR3 DNA reads TGTGCCAGCAGTTTTAGGTCGACAGGGAGTTACTACGAGCAGTACTTC. Translation: CASSFRSTGSYYEQYF.

This rearrangement joins TRBV14 to TRBJ2-3, with no clear D. The V end lost 0 bases, the J end lost 2 bases, and 12 bases lay between the germline ends. Per the germline V gene, CDR1 is SGHDN and CDR2 is FVKESK. The CDR3 has 16 amino acids. CDR3 coding DNA: TGTGCCAGCAGCCAAGATTACGTCTCATACACAGATACGCAGTATTTT. This encodes CASSQDYVSYTDTQYF.

The J gene is TRBJ2-7, the V gene TRBV6-5; TRBD2 aligns across 13 bases. Trimming at V came to 6 bases and at J to 3 bases, leaving 5 bases not matched to a gene. Germline V gene lookup returns CDR1 MNHEY and CDR2 SVGAGI. This CDR3 is built from 15 residues. The chain's CDR3 is CASRGLAGINYEQYF. Written as DNA, the CDR3 is TGTGCCAGCAGGGGACTAGCGGGGATAAACTACGAGCAGTACTTC.